The 24 T cell receptor beta chains presented below share a single source sample, sequenced in a study of blood T cell repertoires in COVID-19. Produced via immunoSEQ multiplex PCR; TCRdb's table is partial and in-frame only. This sample yields approximately 260,000 clones, of which 70% to 90% are seen a single time; roughly 1.2% belongs to the top ten. Material for sequencing was PBMCs or T cells enriched from blood (not recorded which). Receptors originate from a woman aged 40 to 50 with acute COVID-19.

V is TRBV19 and J is TRBJ1-1; TRBD1 agrees at 7 bases. The CDR3 runs 14 residues. The V segment lost 3 bases and the J segment 10 bases; nucleotides outside the gene matches: 11. Germline V gene lookup returns CDR1 LNHDA and CDR2 SQIVND (reference sequence). CDR3 in DNA: TGTGCCAGTAGTATGAGGCAGGGGGTAGTTCGAGCTTTCTTT. It yields the protein CASSMRQGVVRAFF.

This chain connects TRBV30 to TRBJ1-2; D is uncertain. The CDR3 consists of 14 residues. From germline, CDR1 is GTSNPN and CDR2 SVGIG (reference sequence). V shed 7 bases and J shed 3 bases, with 18 bases lying between them. Here the CDR3 reads CASTLRGRDYGYTF. The DNA for the CDR3 is TGTGCCTCCACTCTACGCGGGCGGGACTATGGCTACACCTTC.

This sequence joins TRBV5-1 and TRBJ1-3; possible D gene TRBD1, 6 bases. Germline-derived CDR1 and CDR2 are SGHRS and YFSETQ. The CDR3 totals 13 residues. V lost 6 bases, J lost 3 bases, and 10 bases lay in between. CDR3: CASTQGFGNTIYF. CDR3 in DNA: TGCGCCAGCACGCAGGGGTTTGGAAACACCATATATTTT.

The chain uses TRBV13 and TRBJ1-6; D is uncertain. The CDR3 covers 14 residues. Germline CDR1 PRHDT, CDR2 FYEKMQ (reference sequence). V was clipped by 1 base and J by 5 bases, with 6 bases between them. CDR3 sequence: CASSLDGNNSPLHF. The DNA of the CDR3 is TGTGCCAGCAGCTTAGACGGGAATAATTCACCCCTCCACTTT.

The chain has TRBV5-4 and TRBJ2-1; 11 bases line up with TRBD2. The CDR3 is 15 amino acids. Per the germline V gene, CDR1 is SGHNT and CDR2 is YYREEE (reference sequence). Trimming removed 5 bases from V and 4 bases from J; junction bases left unmatched: 5. The CDR3 spells CASSSGTSGYNEQFF. The CDR3 coding sequence is TGTGCCAGCAGTTCCGGGACTAGCGGTTACAATGAGCAGTTCTTC.

The CDR3 loop is CASSRLHLTGEFDSPLHF. The CDR3 DNA reads TGTGCCAGCAGCCGCTTACACCTTACAGGGGAATTCGATTCACCCCTCCACTTT. This sequence joins TRBV11-3 and TRBJ1-6; 7 nucleotides align to TRBD1. Per the germline V gene, CDR1 is SGHNT and CDR2 is YENEEA. The CDR3 consists of 18 residues. J lost 8 bases, V lost 5 bases, and 18 bases had no gene match.

The chain joins TRBV10-1 to TRBJ1-1, with 7 bases matching TRBD1. Germline CDR1 WNHNN, CDR2 SYGVQD (reference sequence). The CDR3 is 14 amino acids. With V trimmed by 4 bases and J by 6 bases, 8 bases remained unmatched. The CDR3 bases are TGCGCCAGCAGTGGAGGGGGCTTCATCCCTGAAGCTTTCTTT. It yields the protein CASSGGGFIPEAFF.

The J gene is TRBJ1-4, the V gene TRBV28, with TRBD1 as a possible D gene (6 bases). The germline V gene has CDR1 MDHEN and CDR2 SYDVKM. Deletions cut 5 bases from V and 4 bases from J, with 17 bases between. CDR3 length: 16 residues. CDR3: CASSSGGAGDNEKLFF. CDR3 DNA sequence: TGTGCCAGCAGTAGCGGGGGGGCGGGTGATAATGAAAAACTGTTTTTT. The variable domain in full, with the rest retrieved from reference TRBV28 and TRBJ1-4, is DVKVTQSSRYLVKRTGEKVFLECVQDMDHENMFWYRQDPGLGLRLIYFSYDVKMKEKGDIPEGYSVSREKKERFSLILESASTNQTSMYLCASSSGGAGDNEKLFFGSGTQLSVL.

The chain recombines TRBV7-2 with TRBJ2-3; D gene uncertain. This CDR3 spans 13 amino acids. Germline CDR1 reads SGHTA; CDR2 reads FQGNSA. V lost 4 bases and J lost 6, with 11 bases in between. CDR3 DNA: TGTGCCAGCAGCTCGCGTGAGGTGGATACGCAGTATTTT. Translated: CASSSREVDTQYF.

This clone was seen a few times. The chain uses TRBV28 and TRBJ2-7; D not resolved. CDR3 length: 13 amino acids. Trimming took off 7 bases at V and 4 bases at J, with 14 bases between the two ends. Per the germline V gene, CDR1 is MDHEN and CDR2 is SYDVKM. The CDR3 loop is CASTEPSTYEQYF. CDR3 coding DNA: TGTGCCAGCACCGAGCCCTCGACTTACGAGCAGTACTTC.

The CDR3 loop reads CASSAALRGGSGANVLTF. Written as DNA, the CDR3 is TGTGCCAGCAGCGCTGCCCTGCGCGGGGGCTCTGGGGCCAACGTCCTGACTTTC. This sequence joins TRBV9 and TRBJ2-6; 7 bases are a match to TRBD2. Germline loops: CDR1 SGDLS, CDR2 YYNGEE. This CDR3 has 18 residues. V shed 3 bases, J shed 0 bases, and the junction held 9 bases outside the gene matches.

This chain uses TRBV27 with TRBJ1-1, with 7 positions matching TRBD1. Germline CDR1 MNHEY, CDR2 SMNVEV (reference sequence). The length of the CDR3 is 13 residues. Trimming at V came to 6 bases and at J to 7 bases, leaving 8 bases not matched to a gene. In DNA, the CDR3 is TGTGCCAGCAGCAATAACCGGGACAGTGAAGCTTTCTTT. It translates to CASSNNRDSEAFF.

This chain uses TRBV10-1 with TRBJ2-3; 7 bases map to TRBD2. The CDR3 consists of 16 residues. The V gene end was trimmed by 0 bases and the J gene end by 1 base; junction bases not matched to a gene: 4. The germline V gene has CDR1 WNHNN and CDR2 SYGVQD (reference sequence). This CDR3 reads CASSESGLVGTDTQYF. Written as DNA, the CDR3 is TGCGCCAGCAGTGAGTCAGGACTAGTCGGCACAGATACGCAGTATTTT.

This chain's CDR3 is CASSSPGGRITEAFF. CDR3 coding DNA: TGTGCCAGCAGTTCCCCTGGGGGCAGAATAACTGAAGCTTTCTTT. This chain joins TRBV27 and TRBJ1-1, with D possibly matching TRBD1 (6 bases). There are 15 residues in the CDR3. CDR1 is MNHEY, CDR2 SMNVEV, per germline (reference sequence). Trimming left V 4 bases short and J 5 bases short, with 17 bases between.

The chain uses TRBV11-3 and TRBJ2-5; D is unclear. There are 14 residues in the CDR3. The germline CDR1 and CDR2 sequences are SGHNT and YENEEA. V was pared by 3 bases and J by 1 base, with 9 bases between. CDR3 DNA: TGTGCCAGCAGCTTTTCTCGCGGCCAAGAGACCCAGTACTTC. Protein product: CASSFSRGQETQYF.

This clone was picked up one time. The chain joins TRBV9 to TRBJ1-2, with a tentative D call TRBD1 (6 bases). Germline values: CDR1 SGDLS, CDR2 YYNGEE. The CDR3 has 14 residues. V was shortened by 4 bases and J by 2 bases, with 12 bases between the two germline ends. CDR3 region: CASSPARGNYGYTF. For the CDR3, the DNA is TGTGCCAGCAGCCCCGCCAGGGGCAACTATGGCTACACCTTC.

The chain links TRBV9 to TRBJ2-1; 8 nucleotides line up with TRBD2. The germline CDR1 and CDR2 sequences are SGDLS and YYNGEE. Trimming cost V 0 bases and J 6 bases; bases outside gene matches: 8. The CDR3 covers 16 residues. The CDR3 nucleotides read TGTGCCAGCAGCGTAGAGGTAGGCGGGAGGACCAATGAGCAGTTCTTC. Translation: CASSVEVGGRTNEQFF.

V gene TRBV28 combines with J gene TRBJ1-2; D is unresolved. This CDR3 comprises 14 residues. Deletions cut 7 bases from V and 4 bases from J, with 16 bases between. Germline V gene lookup returns CDR1 MDHEN and CDR2 SYDVKM. The CDR3 DNA is TGTGCCAGCACTGACGGGTCGAGTGGCTATGGCTACACCTTC. Encoded protein: CASTDGSSGYGYTF.

The rearrangement uses TRBV3-1 (or the pseudogene TRBV3-2) and TRBJ2-2, with D maybe TRBD2 (5 bases). V was shortened by 3 bases and J by 4 bases, with 9 bases between the two germline ends. The germline V gene has CDR1 LGHDT and CDR2 YNNKEL (reference sequence). This CDR3 contains 14 residues. The CDR3 region is CASSHWRVTGELFF. The CDR3, as DNA: TGTGCCAGCAGCCATTGGCGGGTCACCGGGGAGCTGTTTTTT.

Many counts were recorded for this clone. V and J are TRBV6-5 and TRBJ2-2; 7 positions agree with TRBD1. CDR1 and CDR2 (germline): MNHEY, SVGAGI. The ends lost 2 bases at V and 0 bases at J; junction bases unmatched: 3. The CDR3 length is 16 residues. In DNA form, the CDR3 reads TGTGCCAGCAGTTACCAGGGACAGACGAACACCGGGGAGCTGTTTTTT. Its translation is CASSYQGQTNTGELFF.

The chain combines TRBV6-5 with TRBJ1-1; 7 positions match TRBD1. CDR3 length equals 12 residues. With V trimmed by 6 bases and J by 6 bases, 4 bases remained unmatched. CDR1 and CDR2 from the germline V gene are MNHEY and SVGAGI. The CDR3 here is CASRRQGSEAFF. The DNA for the CDR3 is TGTGCCAGCAGACGACAGGGTTCTGAAGCTTTCTTT.

This clone was detected once. This sequence joins TRBV11-2 and TRBJ1-5, with a tentative D call TRBD1 (5 bases). V lost 0 bases and J 6 bases, leaving 9 bases between the germline ends. The CDR3 covers 14 residues. Germline V gene data show CDR1 as SGHAT and CDR2 as FQNNGV. CDR3: CASSLDGGGQPQHF. In DNA form, the CDR3 reads TGTGCCAGCAGCTTAGATGGCGGGGGTCAGCCCCAGCATTTT.

This chain joins TRBV27 and TRBJ2-1, with 12 bases matching TRBD2. CDR3 length: 19 residues. Germline V gives CDR1 MNHEY, CDR2 SMNVEV (reference sequence). Trimming cost V 6 bases and J 2 bases; bases outside gene matches: 14. The CDR3 sequence is CASSSGLAGRSLTYNEQFF. The CDR3 DNA sequence: TGTGCCAGCAGCTCGGGACTAGCGGGCCGATCACTTACCTACAATGAGCAGTTCTTC.

The gene calls are TRBV9 and TRBJ1-5, with 8 positions matching TRBD1. CDR3 size: 15 residues. V lost 0 bases, J lost 6 bases, and 5 bases stayed unmatched. Germline V gene sequence: CDR1 SGDLS, CDR2 YYNGEE. Here the CDR3 DNA reads TGTGCCAGCAGCGTAGGCACAGGGGGAGTTCAGCCCCAGCATTTT. Its translation: CASSVGTGGVQPQHF.